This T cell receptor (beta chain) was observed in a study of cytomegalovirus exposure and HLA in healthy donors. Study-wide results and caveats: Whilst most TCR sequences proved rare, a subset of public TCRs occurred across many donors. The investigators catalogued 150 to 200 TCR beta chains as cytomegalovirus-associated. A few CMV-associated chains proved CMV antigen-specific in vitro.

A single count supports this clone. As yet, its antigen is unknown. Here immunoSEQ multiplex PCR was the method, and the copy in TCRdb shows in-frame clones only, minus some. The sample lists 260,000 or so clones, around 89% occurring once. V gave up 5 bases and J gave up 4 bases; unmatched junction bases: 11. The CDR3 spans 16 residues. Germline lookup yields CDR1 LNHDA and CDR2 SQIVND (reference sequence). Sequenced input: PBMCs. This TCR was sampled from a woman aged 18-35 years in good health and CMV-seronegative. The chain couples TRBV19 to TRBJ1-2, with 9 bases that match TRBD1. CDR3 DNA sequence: TGTGCCAGTAGTTCCCTGGGAGGACAGGGGACCTATGGCTACACCTTC. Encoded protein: CASSSLGGQGTYGYTF.